This record concerns one TCR beta chain sequence. Its specificity is not known. Regarding time point: newly diagnosed GD, antithyroid drugs for less than 3 months. TCR sequences were obtained from RNA taken from PBMCs. Researchers made TCR beta libraries by using iRepertoire HTBI primers and running Arm-PCR on CDR3 regions. Per the study methods: Detected in the samples were approximately 58 TRBV and over twelve TRBJ segments. One entry per CDR3 protein results from TCRdb running MiXCR on the multiplex PCR reads. The V and J calls come from TCRdb's annotation, not from the publication. Of under 300,000 distinct CDR3 sequences listed, just over 20% are singletons. This record comes from a study of regulatory T cells in long-lasting Graves disease. This CDR3 is built from 16 residues. V shed 0 bases and J shed 7 bases, with 16 bases lying between them. Germline lookup yields CDR1 LGHNA and CDR2 YSLEER.

Study findings and constraints: Among persistent patients, a larger number of public clonotypes were shared (roughly 2,700) than among newly diagnosed patients (about 970). Accuracy might have suffered from few samples. It was in persistent disease that TRBV28, TRBJ1-2 and TRBJ2-5 were favored.

This sample comprised peripheral blood mononuclear cells (PBMCs), obtained at new diagnosis, from a patient treated with antithyroid drugs. This sequence originates from a female donor with Graves disease. The chain links TRBV4-3 to TRBJ2-1; D tentatively fits TRBD1 or TRBD2 (5 bases each). This CDR3 is CASSQDWSGHTNEQFF. Written as DNA, the CDR3 is TGCGCCAGCAGCCAAGATTGGTCGGGGCACACAAATGAGCAGTTCTTC.